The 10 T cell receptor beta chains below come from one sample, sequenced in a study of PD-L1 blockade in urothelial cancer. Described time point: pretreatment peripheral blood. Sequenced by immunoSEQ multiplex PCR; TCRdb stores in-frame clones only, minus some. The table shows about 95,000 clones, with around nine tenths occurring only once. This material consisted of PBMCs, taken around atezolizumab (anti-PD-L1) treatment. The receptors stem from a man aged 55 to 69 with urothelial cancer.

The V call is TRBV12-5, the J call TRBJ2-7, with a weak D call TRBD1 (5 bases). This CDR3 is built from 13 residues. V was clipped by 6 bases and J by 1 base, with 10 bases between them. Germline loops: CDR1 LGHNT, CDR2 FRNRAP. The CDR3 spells CASGRTLSYEQYF. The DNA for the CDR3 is TGTGCTAGTGGCCGGACACTTTCCTACGAGCAGTACTTC.

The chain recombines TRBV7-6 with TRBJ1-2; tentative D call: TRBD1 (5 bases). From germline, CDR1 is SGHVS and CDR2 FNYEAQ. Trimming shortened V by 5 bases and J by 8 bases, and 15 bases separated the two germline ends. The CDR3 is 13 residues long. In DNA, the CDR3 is TGTGCCAGCAGCCCGGGGGGGGTAGGAGGCTACACCTTC. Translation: CASSPGGVGGYTF. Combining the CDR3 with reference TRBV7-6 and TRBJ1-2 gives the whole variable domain GAGVSQSPRYKVTKRGQDVALRCDPISGHVSLYWYRQALGQGPEFLTYFNYEAQQDKSGLPNDRFSAERPEGSISTLTIQRTEQRDSAMYRCASSPGGVGGYTFGSGTRLTVV.

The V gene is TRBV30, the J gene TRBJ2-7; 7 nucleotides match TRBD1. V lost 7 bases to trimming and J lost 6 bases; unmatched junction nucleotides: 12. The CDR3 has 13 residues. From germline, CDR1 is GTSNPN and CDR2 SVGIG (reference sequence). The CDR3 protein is CALTTRDRSEQYF. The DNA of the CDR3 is TGTGCCTTGACGACCCGGGACAGATCCGAGCAGTACTTC.

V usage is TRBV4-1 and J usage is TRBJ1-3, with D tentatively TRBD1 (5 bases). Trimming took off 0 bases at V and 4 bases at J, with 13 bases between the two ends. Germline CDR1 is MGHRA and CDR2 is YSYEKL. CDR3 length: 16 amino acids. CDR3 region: CASSQEIPGNGNTIYF. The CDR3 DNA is TGCGCCAGCAGCCAAGAGATCCCAGGGAACGGAAACACCATATATTTT.

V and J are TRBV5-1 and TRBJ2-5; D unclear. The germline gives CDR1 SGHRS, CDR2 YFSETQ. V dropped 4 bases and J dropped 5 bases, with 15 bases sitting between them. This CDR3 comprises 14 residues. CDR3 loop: CASSLESPGETQYF. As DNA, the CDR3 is TGCGCCAGCAGCCTGGAAAGCCCCGGGGAGACCCAGTACTTC.

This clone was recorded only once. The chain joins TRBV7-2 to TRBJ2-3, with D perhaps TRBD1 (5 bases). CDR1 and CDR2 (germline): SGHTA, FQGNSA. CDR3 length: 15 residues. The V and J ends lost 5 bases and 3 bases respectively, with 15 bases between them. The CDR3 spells CASSPPPGLTDTQYF. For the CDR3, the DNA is TGTGCCAGCAGCCCCCCGCCAGGGCTGACAGATACGCAGTATTTT.

CDR3 bases: TGCAGCGGTTCAAGGGGGAAGACCTACGAGCAGTACTTC. Encoded protein: CSGSRGKTYEQYF. This chain uses TRBV29-1 with TRBJ2-7; tentative D call: TRBD1 (6 bases). This CDR3 has 13 residues. The V end was cut by 7 bases, the J end by 2 bases, with 15 bases between. Germline V lookup: CDR1 SQVTM, CDR2 ANQGSEA.

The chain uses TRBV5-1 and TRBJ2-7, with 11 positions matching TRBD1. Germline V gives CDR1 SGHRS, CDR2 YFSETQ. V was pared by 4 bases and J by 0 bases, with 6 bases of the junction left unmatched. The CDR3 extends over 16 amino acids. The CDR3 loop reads CASSLRTGGISYEQYF. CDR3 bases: TGCGCCAGCAGCCTACGGACAGGGGGCATCTCCTACGAGCAGTACTTC.

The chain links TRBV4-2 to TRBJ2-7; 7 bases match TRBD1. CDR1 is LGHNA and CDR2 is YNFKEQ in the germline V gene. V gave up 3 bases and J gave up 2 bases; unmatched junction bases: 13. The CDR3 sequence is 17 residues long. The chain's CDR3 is CASSHQRGQSTTYEQYF. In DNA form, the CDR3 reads TGTGCCAGCAGCCACCAAAGGGGACAGTCGACAACCTACGAGCAGTACTTC.

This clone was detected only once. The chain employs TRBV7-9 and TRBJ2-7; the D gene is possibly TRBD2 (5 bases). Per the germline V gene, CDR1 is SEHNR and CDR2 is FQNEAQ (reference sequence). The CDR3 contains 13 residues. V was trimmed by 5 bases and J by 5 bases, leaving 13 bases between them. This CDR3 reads CASSREEVHEQYF. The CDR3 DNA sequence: TGTGCCAGCAGCAGAGAGGAGGTCCACGAGCAGTACTTC.